The 27 T cell receptor beta chains below come from one sample, sequenced in a study of PD-1 blockade in mismatch repair-deficient tumors. Libraries were prepared by immunoSEQ multiplex PCR; TCRdb keeps only in-frame clonotypes and omits some of them. Of approximately 130,000 clones detected, approximately 90% appear once; the ten largest clones hold about 13%. This material consisted of peripheral blood, taken 44 weeks after starting pembrolizumab. These receptors originate from an adult with mismatch repair-deficient cancer.

The chain is built from TRBV28 and TRBJ2-7; TRBD2 agrees at 13 bases. The CDR3 sequence is 17 residues long. In germline, CDR1 is MDHEN, CDR2 SYDVKM. V lost 3 bases and J lost 4; bases outside the gene matches: 9. DNA of the CDR3: TGTGCCAGCAGTTTTCCCTTGGGACTAGCGGGAAGGTACGAGCAGTACTTC. As protein: CASSFPLGLAGRYEQYF. Drawing the rest from reference TRBV28 and TRBJ2-7, the complete variable domain is DVKVTQSSRYLVKRTGEKVFLECVQDMDHENMFWYRQDPGLGLRLIYFSYDVKMKEKGDIPEGYSVSREKKERFSLILESASTNQTSMYLCASSFPLGLAGRYEQYFGPGTRLTVT.

The rearrangement joins TRBV27 to TRBJ2-5, with D maybe TRBD1 (5 bases). Trimming shortened V by 8 bases and J by 1 base, and 11 bases separated the two germline ends. The CDR3 extends over 13 amino acids. Germline V gene sequence: CDR1 MNHEY, CDR2 SMNVEV (reference sequence). The DNA for the CDR3 is TGTGCCAGCGGCTTTAGGGGCCAAGAGACCCAGTACTTC. Translating it yields CASGFRGQETQYF.

The chain employs TRBV27 and TRBJ2-7; no clear D gene. Germline lookup yields CDR1 MNHEY and CDR2 SMNVEV (reference sequence). This CDR3 region has 13 residues. Trimming shortened V by 3 bases and J by 6 bases, and 12 bases separated the two germline ends. CDR3 protein: CASSLIRAGEQYF. CDR3 DNA sequence: TGTGCCAGCAGTTTGATACGAGCAGGCGAGCAGTACTTC.

This clone was found a few times. The chain links TRBV30 to TRBJ2-1, with D uncertain. Trimming shortened V by 7 bases and J by 0 bases, and 10 bases separated the two germline ends. This CDR3 is 13 amino acids long. Germline assignment: CDR1 GTSNPN and CDR2 SVGIG (reference sequence). CDR3 in DNA: TGTGCCTCAACACCTTACTCCTACAATGAGCAGTTCTTC. Protein sequence: CASTPYSYNEQFF.

The chain has TRBV2 and TRBJ2-7; D is unresolved. Germline V CDR1 and CDR2: SNHLY, FYNNEI. The CDR3 has 16 amino acids. The V and J ends lost 1 base and 7 bases respectively, with 20 bases between them. The CDR3 loop reads CASSEVQPRLRGEQYF. As DNA, the CDR3 is TGTGCCAGCAGTGAAGTCCAACCCAGGTTGCGAGGAGAGCAGTACTTC.

The V gene is TRBV27, the J gene TRBJ2-1; 7 bases fit TRBD1. Looked up from germline, CDR1 is MNHEY and CDR2 is SMNVEV (reference sequence). The CDR3 has 15 residues. V trimming: 6 bases; J trimming: 3 bases; junction bases outside the gene matches: 8. The chain's CDR3 is CASSSGTAFYNEQFF. The DNA for the CDR3 is TGTGCCAGCAGCTCCGGGACAGCGTTCTACAATGAGCAGTTCTTC.

The CDR3 protein is CASSYGQVTEAFF. CDR3 nucleotides: TGTGCCAGCAGTTACGGACAGGTCACTGAAGCTTTCTTT. The chain is built from TRBV6-6 and TRBJ1-1, with 7 bases lining up with TRBD1. This CDR3 is 13 amino acids long. V was pared by 2 bases and J by 4 bases, with 1 base of the junction left unmatched. CDR1 and CDR2 from the germline V gene are MNHNY and SVGAGI (reference sequence).

V gene TRBV4-3 combines with J gene TRBJ2-1, with 8 positions matching TRBD2. The CDR3 sequence is 16 residues long. Germline V gene data show CDR1 as LGHNA and CDR2 as YSLEER. Trimming at V came to 0 bases and at J to 8 bases, leaving 9 bases not matched to a gene. This CDR3 reads CASSQDPAGGQDEQFF. The CDR3 nucleotides read TGCGCCAGCAGCCAAGATCCGGCGGGAGGCCAGGATGAGCAGTTCTTC.

This sequence joins TRBV7-6 and TRBJ2-7; possibly TRBD2 for D (5 bases). Trimming shortened V by 5 bases and J by 2 bases, and 19 bases separated the two germline ends. Per the germline V gene, CDR1 is SGHVS and CDR2 is FNYEAQ. The CDR3 contains 16 residues. For the CDR3, the DNA is TGTGCCAGCAGCCGAGGGATGCTACCAACTACCTACGAGCAGTACTTC. Translated: CASSRGMLPTTYEQYF.

The chain links TRBV6-6 to TRBJ2-3; possible D gene TRBD2, 6 bases. Deletions cut 2 bases from V and 3 bases from J, with 12 bases between. The CDR3 has 15 residues. Germline V gives CDR1 MNHNY, CDR2 SVGAGI (reference sequence). CDR3 coding DNA: TGTGCCAGCAGTTACGCGGGATTATTTACAGATACGCAGTATTTT. Translating it yields CASSYAGLFTDTQYF.

J is TRBJ2-7 and V is TRBV4-1; TRBD2 agrees at 9 bases. CDR1 is MGHRA and CDR2 is YSYEKL in the germline V gene. V trimming: 2 bases; J trimming: 3 bases; junction bases outside the gene matches: 11. This CDR3 contains 17 residues. The CDR3 DNA reads as TGCGCCAGCAGCCAACTCCCCGGCGGGGGGGAGATCTACGAGCAGTACTTC. It is translated as CASSQLPGGGEIYEQYF.

The chain is built from TRBV7-8 and TRBJ2-7; TRBD2 matches at 11 bases. CDR1 SGHVS and CDR2 FQNEAQ come from the germline V gene. Trimming cost V 5 bases and J 2 bases; bases outside gene matches: 5. The CDR3 totals 15 residues. The CDR3 loop reads CASSGTGLAAYEQYF. The CDR3 nucleotides are TGTGCCAGCAGCGGCACGGGACTAGCGGCCTACGAGCAGTACTTC.

The V call is TRBV27, the J call TRBJ2-7; TRBD1 is a possible D gene (6 bases). Trimming removed 3 bases at V and 3 bases at J, with 18 bases between. Germline loops: CDR1 MNHEY, CDR2 SMNVEV (reference sequence). This CDR3 comprises 16 residues. The CDR3 protein is CASSFVSGTRIYEQYF. The CDR3, as DNA: TGTGCCAGCAGTTTCGTTTCCGGGACACGTATCTACGAGCAGTACTTC.

The chain has TRBV29-1 and TRBJ1-2; TRBD1 might be the D (6 bases). V lost 3 bases and J lost 2, with 10 bases in between. The CDR3 is 13 amino acids. Germline V lookup: CDR1 SQVTM, CDR2 ANQGSEA. The CDR3 DNA sequence: TGCAGCGTTGATTGGGACAACAACTATGGCTACACCTTC. Amino acid sequence: CSVDWDNNYGYTF. Full variable domain (outside the CDR3, taken from reference TRBV29-1 and TRBJ1-2): SAVISQKPSRDICQRGTSLTIQCQVDSQVTMMFWYRQQPGQSLTLIATANQGSEATYESGFVIDKFPISRPNLTFSTLTVSNMSPEDSSIYLCSVDWDNNYGYTFGSGTRLTVV.

The chain is built from TRBV5-1 and TRBJ2-2; 12 bases are shared with TRBD1. J was trimmed by 6 bases and V by 4 bases; bases with no gene match: 7. The CDR3 is 16 residues long. The germline V gene has CDR1 SGHRS and CDR2 YFSETQ. Here the CDR3 reads CASSPPGQGAPGELFF. CDR3 DNA: TGCGCCAGCAGCCCTCCGGGACAGGGGGCCCCCGGGGAGCTGTTTTTT.

The chain uses TRBV7-9 and TRBJ2-7, with D perhaps TRBD1 (5 bases). The CDR3 is 15 residues long. The V and J ends lost 0 bases and 5 bases respectively, with 14 bases between them. Germline CDR1 SEHNR, CDR2 FQNEAQ (reference sequence). The CDR3 nucleotides read TGTGCCAGCAGCTTAGCGGGGCGGCAGGGTGACGAGCAGTACTTC. It is translated as CASSLAGRQGDEQYF.

This clone has a single count. CDR3 in DNA: TGTGCCAGCAGTTTCCACCTCCAAGCGTACTCTACCCTCTCTGGAAACACCATATATTTT. Translating it yields CASSFHLQAYSTLSGNTIYF. The rearrangement joins TRBV28 to TRBJ1-3; D not certain. Trimming took off 3 bases at V and 0 bases at J, with 24 bases between the two ends. This CDR3 is 20 amino acids long. Germline CDR1 is MDHEN and CDR2 is SYDVKM.

The chain joins TRBV5-3 to TRBJ2-7; D might be TRBD1 or TRBD2, each matching 6 bases. TRBV5-3 is an open reading frame, and its role is uncertain. The CDR3 covers 11 residues. Trimming pared 3 bases from V and 10 bases from J, leaving 11 bases between. CDR3 protein: CARSSGALQYF. The CDR3 coding sequence is TGTGCCAGAAGCTCGGGGGCCCTTCAGTACTTC.

The CDR3 here is CASSFTIRQGETQYF. The CDR3 DNA reads as TGTGCCAGCAGCTTCACCATCCGACAGGGAGAGACCCAGTACTTC. V is TRBV7-8 and J is TRBJ2-5; 7 bases agree with TRBD1. V lost 3 bases, J lost 4 bases, and 8 bases stayed unmatched. The CDR3 is 15 residues long. Looked up from germline, CDR1 is SGHVS and CDR2 is FQNEAQ.

The rearrangement links TRBV28 to TRBJ2-7; possibly TRBD2 for D (6 bases). Trimming shortened V by 4 bases and J by 2 bases, and 15 bases separated the two germline ends. The germline V gene encodes CDR1 MDHEN and CDR2 SYDVKM. CDR3 size: 15 residues. CDR3 nucleotide sequence: TGTGCCAGCAGTTCCGATTGGGACTCCACCTACGAGCAGTACTTC. It translates to CASSSDWDSTYEQYF.

This clone was detected only once. The chain links TRBV11-2 to TRBJ2-1, with 16 bases lining up with TRBD2. The CDR3 contains 18 residues. Germline V gene lookup returns CDR1 SGHAT and CDR2 FQNNGV. V lost 1 base, J lost 7 bases, and 7 bases stayed unmatched. CDR3 protein: CASSLGGTSGRARNEQFF. The CDR3 coding sequence is TGTGCCAGCAGCTTAGGGGGGACTAGCGGGAGGGCTAGGAATGAGCAGTTCTTC.

In this sample, this clone turned up once. The rearrangement links TRBV27 to TRBJ2-3; D gene ambiguous. This CDR3 is 13 amino acids long. Germline lookup yields CDR1 MNHEY and CDR2 SMNVEV (reference sequence). Between the trimmed V and J ends, which lost 8 bases and 6 bases, there was a span of 15 bases. CDR3 DNA: TGTGCCAGCCGAAGACCCCCTTCGGATACGCAGTATTTT. Its protein is CASRRPPSDTQYF.

The CDR3 DNA reads as TGTGCCAGTGGAGCAGCGGGCGGCTCCTACGAGCAGTACTTC. Translating it yields CASGAAGGSYEQYF. V is TRBV19 and J is TRBJ2-7; possible D gene TRBD2, 6 bases. The V end lost 8 bases, the J end lost 0 bases, and 14 bases lay between the germline ends. The CDR3 totals 14 residues. The germline V gene has CDR1 LNHDA and CDR2 SQIVND (reference sequence). The whole variable domain, remainder taken from reference TRBV19 and TRBJ2-7, is DGGITQSPKYLFRKEGQNVTLSCEQNLNHDAMYWYRQDPGQGLRLIYYSQIVNDFQKGDIAEGYSVSREKKESFPLTVTSAQKNPTAFYLCASGAAGGSYEQYFGPGTRLTVT.

The V call is TRBV11-1, the J call TRBJ2-7; no clear D. V was cut by 1 base and J by 2 bases, with 9 bases left in between. CDR3 size: 14 residues. Germline CDR1 SGHAT, CDR2 FQDESV (reference sequence). CDR3: CASSLGLLPYEQYF. The DNA of the CDR3 is TGTGCCAGCAGCTTAGGACTGTTACCCTACGAGCAGTACTTC.

This rearrangement joins TRBV30 to TRBJ2-6, with TRBD2 as a possible D gene (6 bases). The CDR3 extends over 15 amino acids. Trimming cost V 5 bases and J 5 bases, with 16 bases left between them. The V gene's germline CDR1 is GTSNPN and CDR2 SVGIG (reference sequence). The CDR3 loop is CAWGGWGVRANVLTF. The CDR3 region has the DNA TGTGCCTGGGGTGGGTGGGGGGTACGGGCCAACGTCCTGACTTTC.

The chain uses TRBV6-5 and TRBJ2-7; 11 bases fit TRBD1. J was trimmed by 7 bases and V by 5 bases; bases with no gene match: 7. CDR1 and CDR2 (germline): MNHEY, SVGAGI. This CDR3 has 14 amino acids. Written as DNA, the CDR3 is TGTGCCAGCAGTGCCGGGACAGGGGGTCAGGAGCAGTACTTC. It is translated as CASSAGTGGQEQYF.

The chain is built from TRBV6-1 and TRBJ2-1; 9 positions agree with TRBD2. The germline V gene has CDR1 MNHNS and CDR2 SASEGT. The CDR3 totals 15 residues. The J segment lost 6 bases and the V segment lost 5 bases, leaving 8 bases of the junction unmatched. In nucleotides, the CDR3 is TGTGCCAGCAGTAAACTGACTAGCGGAGCCAATGAGCAGTTCTTC. This sequence encodes CASSKLTSGANEQFF.